This passage covers 22 T cell receptor beta chains from one sample sequenced in a study of blood T cell repertoires in COVID-19. Sequenced by immunoSEQ multiplex PCR; TCRdb stores in-frame clones only, minus some. The sample holds some 140,000 clones, around three quarters seen once. The sequencing input was peripheral blood. These receptor sequences come from a human donor in a cohort sampled during active COVID-19.

This sequence joins TRBV5-1 and TRBJ2-3; maybe TRBD2 (5 bases). The ends were cut back, 0 bases at V and 6 bases at J, with 5 bases in the middle. This CDR3 has 12 amino acids. Germline V gives CDR1 SGHRS, CDR2 YFSETQ. This CDR3 reads CASSLGGDTQYF. CDR3 coding DNA: TGCGCCAGCAGCTTGGGAGGGGATACGCAGTATTTT.

The chain links TRBV28 to TRBJ2-7; 11 bases are a match to TRBD2. The CDR3 is made up of 15 amino acids. Germline CDR1 reads MDHEN; CDR2 reads SYDVKM. V gave up 6 bases and J gave up 2 bases; unmatched junction bases: 6. CDR3 nucleotide sequence: TGTGCCAGCAGCTTTTTAGCGGGGGGGACCTACGAGCAGTACTTC. It codes for CASSFLAGGTYEQYF.

The chain carries TRBV6-5 and TRBJ1-2; D gene unclear. V lost 6 bases, J lost 8 bases, and 19 bases lay in between. This CDR3 is 14 amino acids long. Germline V lookup: CDR1 MNHEY, CDR2 SVGAGI. CDR3 nucleotides: TGTGCCAGCAGCTCCCCGAGAGGGAAGCGGGGCTACACCTTC. This codes for CASSSPRGKRGYTF.

The J gene is TRBJ2-7, the V gene TRBV6-6; TRBD2 is a possible D gene (6 bases). Per germline, CDR1 MNHNY and CDR2 SVGAGI (reference sequence). The V end lost 0 bases, the J end lost 6 bases, and 12 bases lay between the germline ends. There are 14 residues in the CDR3. The CDR3 DNA is TGTGCCAGCAGTTACTCGGTCGGGGGAGGCGAGCAGTACTTC. Protein: CASSYSVGGGEQYF.

This clone was counted between two and nine times. The chain combines TRBV19 with TRBJ2-1; D not resolved. The CDR3 contains 11 residues. The V gene's germline CDR1 is LNHDA and CDR2 SQIVND (reference sequence). V was pared by 4 bases and J by 9 bases, with 7 bases between. The CDR3 bases are TGTGCCAGTAGTAAAGGCGGTGAGCAGTTCTTC. Protein product: CASSKGGEQFF.

The chain joins TRBV29-1 to TRBJ1-2; no firm D call. The CDR3 spans 13 residues. Germline CDR1 and CDR2: SQVTM and ANQGSEA. Trimming pared 3 bases from V and 0 bases from J, leaving 8 bases between. CDR3 nucleotide sequence: TGCAGCGTTGATCAGACATCTAACTATGGCTACACCTTC. It encodes CSVDQTSNYGYTF.

The chain links TRBV5-1 to TRBJ2-1; TRBD1 aligns across 8 bases. The CDR3 contains 14 residues. The germline CDR1 and CDR2 sequences are SGHRS and YFSETQ. J gave up 4 bases and V 7 bases, and 7 bases lay outside the gene matches. The CDR3 nucleotides are TGCGCCAGCGGGACGAGACAGGGGTACAATGAGCAGTTCTTC. This encodes CASGTRQGYNEQFF.

This chain connects TRBV2 to TRBJ2-1; 10 bases match TRBD1. The ends lost 6 bases at V and 2 bases at J; junction bases unmatched: 4. CDR1 and CDR2 (germline): SNHLY, FYNNEI. The CDR3 has 15 residues. The CDR3 sequence: CASRGQGTPYNEQFF. The CDR3 bases are TGTGCCAGCAGGGGACAGGGGACCCCCTACAATGAGCAGTTCTTC.

The chain joins TRBV19 to TRBJ1-2; D remains unclear. V was clipped by 5 bases and J by 8 bases, with 18 bases between them. The CDR3 totals 14 residues. Per the germline V gene, CDR1 is LNHDA and CDR2 is SQIVND (reference sequence). The CDR3: CASSLTTPTGGYTF. For the CDR3, the DNA is TGTGCCAGTAGTTTAACGACTCCCACGGGGGGCTACACCTTC. The full variable domain, its missing parts supplied by reference TRBV19 and TRBJ1-2, is DGGITQSPKYLFRKEGQNVTLSCEQNLNHDAMYWYRQDPGQGLRLIYYSQIVNDFQKGDIAEGYSVSREKKESFPLTVTSAQKNPTAFYLCASSLTTPTGGYTFGSGTRLTVV.

The chain couples TRBV5-1 to TRBJ2-1; TRBD1 is a possible D gene (6 bases). V lost 9 bases, J lost 4 bases, and 8 bases lay in between. This CDR3 region has 11 residues. Germline V gene data show CDR1 as SGHRS and CDR2 as YFSETQ. CDR3 bases: TGCGCCACCACAGGGTACAATGAGCAGTTCTTC. Protein: CATTGYNEQFF.

The V call is TRBV6-5, the J call TRBJ2-7; TRBD2 aligns across 7 bases. CDR3 size: 11 residues. V was clipped by 10 bases and J by 6 bases; unmatched bases: 6. The germline gives CDR1 MNHEY, CDR2 SVGAGI. The CDR3 DNA is TGTGCCACAATAGCGGGCTCCGAGCAGTACTTC. Its protein is CATIAGSEQYF.

V and J are TRBV6-6 and TRBJ1-4; the match to TRBD1 covers 7 bases. CDR3 length equals 14 residues. V lost 2 bases, J lost 5 bases, and 2 bases stayed unmatched. Germline V gene lookup returns CDR1 MNHNY and CDR2 SVGAGI (reference sequence). The CDR3 sequence: CASSYDRANEKLFF. The DNA for the CDR3 is TGTGCCAGCAGTTACGACAGGGCAAATGAAAAACTGTTTTTT.

This clone was detected a few times. This chain links TRBV7-8 with TRBJ2-7; 8 nucleotides match TRBD2. This CDR3 spans 15 amino acids. The germline V gene encodes CDR1 SGHVS and CDR2 FQNEAQ. Unmatched junction bases numbered 6, after V lost 5 bases and J lost 0 bases. The CDR3 spells CASSGYSGASYEQYF. In nucleotides, the CDR3 is TGTGCCAGCAGCGGGTATAGCGGGGCCTCCTACGAGCAGTACTTC.

This clone was detected once. The rearrangement links TRBV11-2 to TRBJ2-1, with 10 bases matching TRBD2. V trimming: 5 bases; J trimming: 9 bases; junction bases outside the gene matches: 19. Per the germline V gene, CDR1 is SGHAT and CDR2 is FQNNGV. CDR3 length: 18 amino acids. DNA for the CDR3: TGTGCCAGCAGCACCCCGAGGACTAGCGGACCAAAAGGGCGTGAGCAGTTCTTC. Translating gives CASSTPRTSGPKGREQFF.

The genes are TRBV7-9 and TRBJ1-6, with 7 bases lining up with TRBD1. With 10 bases clipped from V and 7 bases from J, the junction kept 13 bases outside the gene matches. Germline assignment: CDR1 SEHNR and CDR2 FQNEAQ (reference sequence). The CDR3 consists of 15 residues. CDR3 coding DNA: TGTGCCACCTCGACGGAGGGACAGCCAAATTCACCCCTCCACTTT. Amino acid sequence: CATSTEGQPNSPLHF.

This clone showed up just a few times. The rearrangement uses TRBV28 and TRBJ1-2, with a tentative D call TRBD1 (6 bases). The CDR3 extends over 14 amino acids. V was cut by 10 bases and J by 1 base, with 16 bases left in between. Germline V CDR1 and CDR2: MDHEN, SYDVKM. The CDR3 loop reads CATSGEGVNYGYTF. As DNA, the CDR3 is TGTGCCACCTCAGGGGAAGGGGTTAACTATGGCTACACCTTC.

V usage is TRBV24-1 and J usage is TRBJ2-3; maybe TRBD2 (6 bases). V shed 6 bases and J shed 2 bases, with 14 bases lying between them. The germline V gene has CDR1 KGHDR and CDR2 SFDVKD. This CDR3 region has 15 residues. The CDR3 DNA reads TGTGCCACCAGTCGTGGCGGGGCTTACACAGATACGCAGTATTTT. Amino acid sequence: CATSRGGAYTDTQYF.

V is TRBV7-8 and J is TRBJ2-1; 7 bases agree with TRBD1. There are 14 residues in the CDR3. From germline, CDR1 is SGHVS and CDR2 FQNEAQ. J lost 9 bases, V lost 4 bases, and 9 bases had no gene match. As DNA, the CDR3 is TGTGCCAGCAGCTATTCTCTACAGGGGTCTGAGCAGTTCTTC. It yields the protein CASSYSLQGSEQFF.

This clone was observed a handful of times. The rearrangement uses TRBV5-1 and TRBJ2-2, with D tentatively TRBD2 (6 bases). CDR1 and CDR2 from the germline V gene are SGHRS and YFSETQ. The CDR3 sequence is 15 residues long. Trimming removed 0 bases from V and 6 bases from J, with 12 bases in between. In DNA form, the CDR3 reads TGCGCCAGCAGCTTGGGCGGGGACGAGGCCGGGGAGCTGTTTTTT. Its translation: CASSLGGDEAGELFF.

V gene TRBV19 combines with J gene TRBJ2-2; a possible D gene is TRBD1 (6 bases). Trimming removed 7 bases from V and 4 bases from J, with 16 bases in between. Germline V gives CDR1 LNHDA, CDR2 SQIVND (reference sequence). The CDR3 runs 15 residues. The CDR3 region is CASTPQGQVTGELFF. CDR3 DNA: TGTGCCAGTACCCCACAGGGTCAGGTCACCGGGGAGCTGTTTTTT.

The gene calls are TRBV2 and TRBJ1-5, with a possible D match to TRBD1 (5 bases). From germline, CDR1 is SNHLY and CDR2 FYNNEI. CDR3 length: 14 residues. V lost 6 bases, J lost 4 bases, and 13 bases lay in between. CDR3 amino acids: CASRSGGENQPQHF. In DNA, the CDR3 is TGTGCCAGCAGGTCGGGGGGAGAGAATCAGCCCCAGCATTTT.

The CDR3 region has the DNA TGCAGCGCCCGGACAGGGCCAGATACGCAGTATTTT. Amino acid sequence: CSARTGPDTQYF. This chain links TRBV29-1 with TRBJ2-3; TRBD1 matches 8 bases. V lost 7 bases to trimming and J lost 4 bases; unmatched junction nucleotides: 4. The CDR3 is 12 residues long. Looked up from germline, CDR1 is SQVTM and CDR2 is ANQGSEA.